The present entry profiles one T cell receptor beta chain with its context. Its specificity is not known. The germline gives CDR1 SGHAT, CDR2 FQNNGV. V lost 4 bases and J lost 0; bases outside the gene matches: 8. There are 17 residues in the CDR3. The source of the sample is a study of T cells in tuberculosis. Study summary: In South Africa, adults with active tuberculosis were compared with IGRA-negative and latently infected IGRA-positive adolescents.

Study-wide results and caveats: Classification accuracy was about 90% (AUROC 0.8 to 0.9) with the GMM-specific repertoire. Active tuberculosis patients had shorter CDR3-alpha; the beta difference was nonsignificant. Samples were chosen by availability of cryopreserved specimens.

Clones were read by immunoSEQ multiplex PCR, and TCRdb kept only the in-frame ones, dropping some. The data show about 33,000 clones, approximately 90% seen once. J is TRBJ2-2 and V is TRBV11-2, with TRBD1 identical over 7 bases. The sequence came from a donor aged 5-35 years with latent tuberculosis or without tuberculosis infection. Some clones in this sample may be carry-over from other donors' samples. The sequenced sample was PBMCs. This CDR3 is CASSYRGQATNTGELFF. The CDR3 nucleotides read TGTGCCAGCAGCTATAGGGGGCAGGCCACGAACACCGGGGAGCTGTTTTTT. The whole variable domain, remainder taken from reference TRBV11-2 and TRBJ2-2, is EAGVAQSPRYKIIEKRQSVAFWCNPISGHATLYWYQQILGQGPKLLIQFQNNGVVDDSQLPKDRFSAERLKGVDSTLKIQPAKLEDSAVYLCASSYRGQATNTGELFFGEGSRLTVL.